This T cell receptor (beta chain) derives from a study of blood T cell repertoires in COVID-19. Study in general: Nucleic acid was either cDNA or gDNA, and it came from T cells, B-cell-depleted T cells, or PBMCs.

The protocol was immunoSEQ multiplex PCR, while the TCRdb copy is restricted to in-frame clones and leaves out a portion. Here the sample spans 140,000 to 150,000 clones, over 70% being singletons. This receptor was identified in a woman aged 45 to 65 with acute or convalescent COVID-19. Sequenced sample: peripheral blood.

The CDR3 sequence: CASSQDPGVGYGYTF. Written as DNA, the CDR3 is TGCGCCAGCAGCCAAGATCCGGGGGTAGGGTATGGCTACACCTTC. The rearrangement joins TRBV4-1 to TRBJ1-2, with D possibly being TRBD1 (5 bases). V was pared by 0 bases and J by 5 bases, with 13 bases between. CDR1 MGHRA and CDR2 YSYEKL come from the germline V gene. CDR3 size: 15 residues.